This entry lists 4 T cell receptor beta chains sequenced from one sample in a study of cytomegalovirus exposure and HLA in healthy donors. It was with 60 Vbeta and 13 Jbeta primers that the PCR ran. The table came from immunoSEQ multiplex PCR; TCRdb's copy has only in-frame clones and leaves some out. The sample yields approximately 100,000 clones, roughly two thirds seen once. Specimen: PBMCs. The receptors come from a man aged 35 to 55 in good health and CMV-seronegative.

The chain joins TRBV7-9 to TRBJ2-3; D is perhaps TRBD1 (5 bases). Germline CDR1 is SEHNR and CDR2 is FQNEAQ (reference sequence). Between the trimmed V and J ends, which lost 3 bases and 2 bases, there was a span of 9 bases. The CDR3 totals 14 residues. The CDR3 loop is CASSLSGHTDTQYF. CDR3 in DNA: TGTGCCAGCAGCTTGTCAGGGCACACAGATACGCAGTATTTT.

The CDR3 DNA sequence: TGTGCCAGCAGCTTAGCCGGACAGGGGGGGTACGAGCAGTACTTC. Protein: CASSLAGQGGYEQYF. This chain uses TRBV7-2 with TRBJ2-7, with TRBD1 identical over 10 bases. Germline loops: CDR1 SGHTA, CDR2 FQGNSA. The CDR3 sequence is 15 residues long. The junction had 3 bases not matched to a gene; V was cut back by 0 bases and J by 4 bases.

This chain joins TRBV2 and TRBJ1-5; tentative D call: TRBD1 (6 bases). The CDR3 extends over 11 amino acids. The germline gives CDR1 SNHLY, CDR2 FYNNEI. V lost 6 bases and J lost 10, with 10 bases in between. The CDR3 here is CASRKTGPQHF. The CDR3 coding sequence is TGTGCCAGCAGAAAGACAGGCCCCCAGCATTTT.

This chain joins TRBV2 and TRBJ2-5; D perhaps matches TRBD2 (5 bases). CDR3 length: 15 residues. Trimming left V 7 bases short and J 4 bases short, with 19 bases between. Looked up from germline, CDR1 is SNHLY and CDR2 is FYNNEI. DNA for the CDR3: TGTGCCAGCATGGCCGGAACGGGATATATAGAGACCCAGTACTTC. Its protein is CASMAGTGYIETQYF.